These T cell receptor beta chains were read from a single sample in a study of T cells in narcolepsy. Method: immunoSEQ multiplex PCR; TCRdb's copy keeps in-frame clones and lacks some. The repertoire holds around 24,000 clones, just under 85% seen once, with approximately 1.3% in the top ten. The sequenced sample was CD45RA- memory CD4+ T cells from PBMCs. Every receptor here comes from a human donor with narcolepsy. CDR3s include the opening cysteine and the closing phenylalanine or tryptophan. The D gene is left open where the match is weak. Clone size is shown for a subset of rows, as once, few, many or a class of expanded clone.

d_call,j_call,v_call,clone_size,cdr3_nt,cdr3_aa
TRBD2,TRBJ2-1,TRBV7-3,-,TGTGCCAGCAGCTCACGGACTAGCGGCTACAATGAGCAGTTCTTC,CASSSRTSGYNEQFF
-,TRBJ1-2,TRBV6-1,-,TGTGCCAGCAGTGATTGGGCAGCCTATGGCTACACCTTC,CASSDWAAYGYTF
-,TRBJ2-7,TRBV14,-,TGTGCCAGCAGCCTACGAGGGTCGGCCGAGCAGTACTTC,CASSLRGSAEQYF
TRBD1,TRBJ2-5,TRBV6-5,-,TGTGCCAGCAGTTCGAGGACAGGGAAGGGACTAGAGACCCAGTACTTC,CASSSRTGKGLETQYF
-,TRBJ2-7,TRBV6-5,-,TGTGCCAGCAGCTACGACAGCTACGAGCAGTACTTC,CASSYDSYEQYF
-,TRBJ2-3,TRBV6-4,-,TGTGCCAGCAGTCCCAACCACGGGACTCAAACAGATACGCAGTATTTT,CASSPNHGTQTDTQYF
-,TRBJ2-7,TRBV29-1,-,TGCAGCGTCTCAGAACCCCTCGGCTACGAGCAGTACTTC,CSVSEPLGYEQYF
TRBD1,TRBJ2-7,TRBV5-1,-,TGCGCCAGCACCCCCGGAACAGGGGGCTTCTCCTACGAGCAGTACTTC,CASTPGTGGFSYEQYF
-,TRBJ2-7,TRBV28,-,TGTGCCAGCGGCCGCGCGGGTTCCCTCGAGCAGTACTTC,CASGRAGSLEQYF
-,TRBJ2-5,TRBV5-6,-,TGTGCCAGCAGCTTGTGGAGACTGGAGGAAGAGACCCAGTACTTC,CASSLWRLEEETQYF
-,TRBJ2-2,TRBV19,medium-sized,TGTGCCAGTAGGACGGGGGCTCCCAACACCGGGGAGCTGTTTTTT,CASRTGAPNTGELFF
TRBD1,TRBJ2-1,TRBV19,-,TGTGCCAGTAGTATTGGGACAGGCTCCTACAATGGGCAGTTCTTC,CASSIGTGSYNGQFF
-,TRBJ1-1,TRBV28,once,TGTGCCAGCAGATTCTCCCGGGCCCAAGCTTTCTTT,CASRFSRAQAFF